The rows below give T cell receptor beta chains drawn from one sample of a study of regulatory T cells in long-lasting Graves disease. TCRdb reprocessed the multiplex PCR reads via MiXCR and lists one record per CDR3 protein. The repertoire holds fewer than 500,000 distinct CDR3 sequences, with about 16% as singletons. The sample was also reused in another study, on T cells in Graves' hyperthyroidism and ophthalmopathy.

Sequences were derived from peripheral blood mononuclear cells (PBMCs), sampled at new diagnosis, from a patient treated with antithyroid drugs. The receptors originated from a man aged 35 to 55 with Graves disease. CDR3s include the opening cysteine and the closing phenylalanine or tryptophan. The D gene is left open where the match is weak. Rows give clone size only sometimes, using once, few, many, or a class for an expanded clone.

j_call clone_size v_call d_call cdr3_aa cdr3_nt
TRBJ1-5 many TRBV28 NA CASSGGSSTADPQHF TGTGCCAGCAGTGGGGGATCCTCGACAGCGGACCCTCAGCATTTT
TRBJ2-3 NA TRBV29-1 NA CSVGAADTQYF TGCAGCGTTGGAGCGGCTGATACGCAGTATTTT
TRBJ2-1 many TRBV20-1 TRBD1 CSAIKDRDEQFF TGCAGTGCTATAAAAGACAGGGATGAGCAGTTCTTC
TRBJ2-1 NA TRBV11-1 TRBD2 CASGRDYLENNEQFF TGTGCCAGCGGCAGGGACTACTTGGAAAACAATGAGCAGTTCTTC
TRBJ1-5 NA TRBV28 NA CASSFFRGASNQPQHF TGTGCCAGCAGTTTTTTTAGGGGGGCTAGCAATCAGCCCCAGCATTTT
TRBJ2-7 many TRBV18 NA CASSPGDGYEQYF TGTGCCAGCTCACCAGGGGATGGCTACGAGCAGTACTTC
TRBJ2-6 NA TRBV5-1 NA CASSSTGRSSGATGGANVLTF TGCGCCAGCAGCTCTACCGGACGGAGCTCTGGGGCCACGGGAGGGGCCAACGTCCTGACTTTC
TRBJ2-1 few TRBV6-1 TRBD2 CASTTSGSPHEQFF TGTGCCAGCACCACTAGCGGGAGTCCCCATGAGCAGTTCTTC
TRBJ2-2 few TRBV24-1 NA CATSAQSGTGELFF TGTGCCACCAGTGCGCAGAGCGGAACCGGGGAGCTGTTTTTT
TRBJ2-1 many TRBV28 NA CASSLSSGSEQFF TGTGCCAGCAGTTTATCATCGGGATCAGAGCAGTTCTTC
TRBJ2-4 many TRBV20-1 NA CSVGQPNIQYF TGCAGTGTGGGTCAACCAAACATTCAGTACTTC
TRBJ2-1 few TRBV7-9 NA CASSLEFSPRGEQFF TGTGCCAGCAGCTTAGAGTTTTCTCCTAGGGGTGAGCAGTTCTTC
TRBJ2-2 NA TRBV2 NA CASRDIANTGELFF TGTGCCAGCCGGGACATCGCGAACACCGGGGAGCTGTTTTTT
TRBJ2-7 many TRBV18 NA CASSPSPAGSSYEQYF TGTGCCAGCTCACCCTCCCCTGCGGGCAGCTCCTACGAGCAGTACTTC
TRBJ1-1 NA TRBV3-1 NA CASSQAYRAPNTEAFF TGTGCCAGCAGCCAAGCTTACAGGGCACCGAACACTGAAGCTTTCTTT
TRBJ2-5 many TRBV27 NA CASSRPGAGETQYF TGTGCCAGCAGTCGTCCGGGGGCGGGAGAGACCCAGTACTTC
TRBJ2-7 NA TRBV19 NA CASSPPLAREQYF TGTGCCAGTAGTCCCCCCCTAGCGCGGGAGCAGTACTTC
TRBJ2-7 many TRBV6-1 NA CASTLGSGYEQYF TGTGCCAGCACCCTAGGAAGTGGCTACGAGCAGTACTTC
TRBJ2-2 many TRBV2 TRBD1 CASSPDRVSFF TGTGCCAGCAGTCCGGACAGGGTTTCTTTTTTT
TRBJ2-1 many TRBV12-3/TRBV12-4 NA CASSLGVLEQFF TGTGCCAGCAGTCTTGGAGTGCTTGAGCAGTTCTTC
TRBJ2-7 NA TRBV4-1 TRBD1 CASSTLTGVSTPYEQYF TGCGCCAGCAGCACCTTGACAGGGGTCTCCACCCCTTACGAGCAGTACTTC
TRBJ2-5 many TRBV6-5 NA CASSYTARRQETQYF TGTGCCAGCAGTTACACGGCCCGGAGGCAAGAGACCCAGTACTTC
TRBJ2-7 many TRBV5-5 TRBD1 CASSSTGDYEQYF TGTGCCAGCAGTTCGACAGGGGACTACGAGCAGTACTTC
TRBJ2-2 many TRBV7-2 NA CASSLGGSTGELFF TGTGCCAGCAGCTTAGGAGGCTCTACCGGGGAGCTGTTTTTT
TRBJ1-5 NA TRBV19 NA CASSIASGSNQPQHF TGTGCCAGTAGTATTGCTTCCGGAAGCAATCAGCCCCAGCATTTT
TRBJ2-7 many TRBV2 NA CASSDAGSEQYF TGTGCCAGCAGTGATGCTGGGTCCGAGCAGTACTTC
TRBJ2-3 NA TRBV6-1 TRBD2 CASSPLAGGPGDTQYF TGTGCCAGCAGTCCCCTAGCGGGAGGGCCGGGAGATACGCAGTATTTT
TRBJ2-1 NA TRBV4-1 TRBD2 CASSRQREGPEQFF TGCGCCAGCAGCCGCCAGCGGGAGGGCCCTGAGCAGTTCTTC
TRBJ2-1 many TRBV28 TRBD2 CASSRTSGQIYNEQFF TGTGCCAGCAGTAGGACTAGCGGGCAGATCTACAATGAGCAGTTCTTC
TRBJ1-2 many TRBV6-1 NA CASSLQISYGYTF TGTGCCAGCAGTCTCCAGATAAGCTATGGCTACACCTTC